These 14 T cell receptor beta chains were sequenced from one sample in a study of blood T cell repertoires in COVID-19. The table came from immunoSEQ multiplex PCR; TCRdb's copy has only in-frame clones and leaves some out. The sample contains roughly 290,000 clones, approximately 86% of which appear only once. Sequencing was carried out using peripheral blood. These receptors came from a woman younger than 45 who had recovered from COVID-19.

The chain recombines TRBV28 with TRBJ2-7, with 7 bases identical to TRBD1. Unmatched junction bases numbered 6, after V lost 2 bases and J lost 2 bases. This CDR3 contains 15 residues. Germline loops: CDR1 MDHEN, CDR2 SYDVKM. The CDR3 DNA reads TGTGCCAGCAGTTTAGGGAGCAGGGGGACCTACGAGCAGTACTTC. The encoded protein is CASSLGSRGTYEQYF.

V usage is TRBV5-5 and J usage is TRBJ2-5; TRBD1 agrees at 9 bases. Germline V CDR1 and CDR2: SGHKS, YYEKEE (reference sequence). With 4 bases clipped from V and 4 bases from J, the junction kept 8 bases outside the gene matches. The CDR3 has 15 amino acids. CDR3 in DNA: TGTGCCAGCAGCCCCGGGACAGGGAGCAGAGAGACCCAGTACTTC. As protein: CASSPGTGSRETQYF.

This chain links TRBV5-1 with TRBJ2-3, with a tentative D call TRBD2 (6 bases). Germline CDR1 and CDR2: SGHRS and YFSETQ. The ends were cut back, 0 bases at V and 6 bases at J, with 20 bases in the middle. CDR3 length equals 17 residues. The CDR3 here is CASSLAQGGGPTDTQYF. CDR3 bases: TGCGCCAGCAGCTTGGCCCAGGGAGGCGGACCCACGGATACGCAGTATTTT.

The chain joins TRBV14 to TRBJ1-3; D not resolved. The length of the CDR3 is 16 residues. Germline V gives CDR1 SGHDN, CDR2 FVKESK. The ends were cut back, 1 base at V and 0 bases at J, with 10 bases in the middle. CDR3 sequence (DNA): TGTGCCAGCAGCCAAGTTACGGTAGCCTCTGGAAACACCATATATTTT. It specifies CASSQVTVASGNTIYF.

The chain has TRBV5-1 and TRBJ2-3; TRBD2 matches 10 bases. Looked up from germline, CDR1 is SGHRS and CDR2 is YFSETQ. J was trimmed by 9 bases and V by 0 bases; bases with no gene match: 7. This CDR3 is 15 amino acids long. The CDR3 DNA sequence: TGCGCCAGCAGCTTGGAGCCTAGCGGGAGTGGCACGCAGTATTTT. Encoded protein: CASSLEPSGSGTQYF.

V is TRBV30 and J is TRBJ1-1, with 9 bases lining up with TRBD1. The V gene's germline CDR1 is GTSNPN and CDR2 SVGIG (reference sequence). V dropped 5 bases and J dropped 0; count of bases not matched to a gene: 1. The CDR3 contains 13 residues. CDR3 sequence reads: CAWGQGMNTEAFF. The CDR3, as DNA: TGTGCCTGGGGACAGGGGATGAACACTGAAGCTTTCTTT.

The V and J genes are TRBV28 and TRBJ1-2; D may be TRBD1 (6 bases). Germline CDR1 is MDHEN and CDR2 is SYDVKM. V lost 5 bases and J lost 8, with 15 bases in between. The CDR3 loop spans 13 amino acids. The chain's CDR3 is CASSLGGGEGYTF. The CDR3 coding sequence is TGTGCCAGCAGTCTAGGGGGAGGGGAAGGCTACACCTTC.

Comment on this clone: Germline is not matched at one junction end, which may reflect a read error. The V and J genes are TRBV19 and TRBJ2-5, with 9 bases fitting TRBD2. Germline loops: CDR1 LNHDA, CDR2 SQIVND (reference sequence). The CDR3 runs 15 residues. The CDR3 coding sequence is TGTGCCAGTAGTCTAGATAGCGGGAGCTGGGAGACCCAGTACTTC. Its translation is CASSLDSGSWETQYF.

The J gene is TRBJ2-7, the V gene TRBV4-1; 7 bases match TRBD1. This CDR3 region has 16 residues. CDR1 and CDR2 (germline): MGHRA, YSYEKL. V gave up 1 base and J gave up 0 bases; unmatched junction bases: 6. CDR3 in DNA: TGCGCCAGCAGCCAAGGACAGGGAAGGAGCTCCTACGAGCAGTACTTC. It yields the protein CASSQGQGRSSYEQYF.

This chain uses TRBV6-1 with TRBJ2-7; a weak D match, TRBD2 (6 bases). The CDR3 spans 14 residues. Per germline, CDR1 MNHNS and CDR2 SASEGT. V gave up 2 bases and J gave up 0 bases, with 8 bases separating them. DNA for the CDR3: TGTGCCAGCAGTGAATCCGGGGGCTCCTACGAGCAGTACTTC. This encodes CASSESGGSYEQYF.

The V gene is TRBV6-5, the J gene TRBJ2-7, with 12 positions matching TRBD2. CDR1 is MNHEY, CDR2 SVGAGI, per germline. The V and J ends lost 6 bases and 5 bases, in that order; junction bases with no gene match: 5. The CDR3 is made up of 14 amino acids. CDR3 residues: CASRLAGGPNEQYF. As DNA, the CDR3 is TGTGCCAGCAGACTAGCGGGGGGACCCAACGAGCAGTACTTC.

CDR3 in amino acids: CASSIGDTVNTEAFF. The CDR3 region has the DNA TGTGCCAGTAGTATAGGGGACACGGTCAACACTGAAGCTTTCTTT. This chain links TRBV19 with TRBJ1-1; tentatively, D is TRBD1 (6 bases). The V and J ends lost 1 base and 2 bases respectively, with 11 bases between them. The germline V gene has CDR1 LNHDA and CDR2 SQIVND (reference sequence). The CDR3 covers 15 residues.

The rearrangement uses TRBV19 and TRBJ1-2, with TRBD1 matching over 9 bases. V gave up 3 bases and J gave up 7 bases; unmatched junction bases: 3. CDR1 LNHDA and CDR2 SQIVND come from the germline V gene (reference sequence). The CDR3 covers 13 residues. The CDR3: CASSMGTGFGYTF. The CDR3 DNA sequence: TGTGCCAGTAGTATGGGGACAGGGTTTGGCTACACCTTC.

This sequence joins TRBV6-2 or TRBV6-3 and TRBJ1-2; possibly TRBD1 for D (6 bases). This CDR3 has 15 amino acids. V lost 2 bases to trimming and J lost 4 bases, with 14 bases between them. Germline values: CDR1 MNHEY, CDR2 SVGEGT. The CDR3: CASSYPTGLGYGYTF. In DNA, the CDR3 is TGTGCCAGCAGTTACCCGACAGGTCTTGGCTATGGCTACACCTTC.